This TCR beta chain emerged from a study of blood T cell repertoires in COVID-19. Study overall: Researchers got acute and convalescent COVID-19 samples from the United States, Italy and Spain. The cDNA or gDNA used as material had been derived from T cells, B-cell-depleted T cells, or PBMCs.

Patients from Seattle were sampled longitudinally, starting during active infection. Original methodology: For nucleated cells, counts were estimated from reference gene primer amplification. TCRdb's table, derived via immunoSEQ multiplex PCR, lists solely in-frame clones and lacks some. D and trimming come from the DNA, and the V and J calls and clone size come from that table. The data show some 360,000 clones, approximately 89% seen once. The sample consisted of peripheral blood. The sequence was obtained from a woman aged 60-70 years with COVID-19, enrolled during active disease.

The CDR3 region has the DNA TGTGCCAGCAGTTATGGACACCTTAATGAAAAACTGTTTTTT. Its protein product is CASSYGHLNEKLFF. The chain has TRBV6-6 and TRBJ1-4; D might be TRBD1 (5 bases). CDR3 length equals 14 residues. Trimming pared 3 bases from V and 4 bases from J, leaving 9 bases between. Germline CDR1 reads MNHNY; CDR2 reads SVGAGI (reference sequence).